This TCR beta chain was sequenced for a study of blood T cell repertoires in COVID-19. Whole-study context: COVID-19 samples, acute and convalescent, were from the United States, Italy and Spain. PBMCs, B-cell-depleted T cells, or T cells were the source of the cDNA or gDNA that made up the material.

In the study's own analysis: Reference gene primer amplification in the assay estimated nucleated cell counts. Clones were read by immunoSEQ multiplex PCR, and TCRdb kept only the in-frame ones, dropping some. From that table come the V and J calls and clone size; the DNA was used to work out D and trimming. The sample has some 52,000 clones; 85% to 90% are singletons. V dropped 1 base and J dropped 0; count of bases not matched to a gene: 4. This CDR3 has 16 amino acids. Germline V gene data show CDR1 as LNHDA and CDR2 as SQIVND (reference sequence). This sequence originates from a human donor in a cohort sampled during active COVID-19. The chain has TRBV19 and TRBJ2-3, with 7 bases that match TRBD2. What was sequenced was peripheral blood. Here the CDR3 DNA reads TGTGCCAGTAGTATAGGGGAGGGATTGAGCACAGATACGCAGTATTTT. It specifies CASSIGEGLSTDTQYF.